This entry concerns a single T cell receptor beta chain. From germline, CDR1 is SGHTA and CDR2 FQGNSA. CDR3 size: 15 residues. Trimming shortened V by 1 base and J by 2 bases, and 9 bases separated the two germline ends. The record originates from a study of blood T cell repertoires in COVID-19. About the study: Samples of COVID-19 (acute and convalescent) were obtained from the United States, Italy and Spain.

The method was immunoSEQ multiplex PCR; TCRdb's version includes in-frame clones alone and lacks a portion of them. The data show around 500,000 clones, more than 75% seen once. The cohort comprised adults aged 18 to 89 years residing in 20 to 30 US areas. In assigning cohorts, the study relied on participant-reported clinical history. Donors of Cohort 3 who recovered were those that had two negative PCRs, clearance, or symptom resolution. The TCR comes from a woman aged 35 to 49 who had recovered from COVID-19. Sequencing was done on a sample of PBMCs or T cells enriched from blood (not recorded which). This chain links TRBV7-2 with TRBJ1-5, with D unclear. In DNA, the CDR3 is TGTGCCAGCAGCTTAGAAAGGAGGCGCAATCAGCCCCAGCATTTT. Translated: CASSLERRRNQPQHF.